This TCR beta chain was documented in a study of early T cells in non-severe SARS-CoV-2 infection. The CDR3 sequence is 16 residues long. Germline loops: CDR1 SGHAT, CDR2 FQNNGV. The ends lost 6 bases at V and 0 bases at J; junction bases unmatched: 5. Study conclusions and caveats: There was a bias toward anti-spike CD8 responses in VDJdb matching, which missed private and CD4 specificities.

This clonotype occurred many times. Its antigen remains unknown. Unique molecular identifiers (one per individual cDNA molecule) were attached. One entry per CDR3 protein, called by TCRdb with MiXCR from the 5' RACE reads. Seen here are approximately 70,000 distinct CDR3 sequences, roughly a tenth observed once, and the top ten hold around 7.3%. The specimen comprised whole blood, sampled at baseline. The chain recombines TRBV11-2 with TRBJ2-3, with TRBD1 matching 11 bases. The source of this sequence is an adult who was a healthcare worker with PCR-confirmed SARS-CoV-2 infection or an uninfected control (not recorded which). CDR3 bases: TGTGCCAGCAGGGGGACAGGGGGTACGAGCACAGATACGCAGTATTTT. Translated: CASRGTGGTSTDTQYF.